This T cell receptor beta chain was sequenced during a study of cytomegalovirus exposure and HLA in healthy donors. Study outcomes and limitations: Sequencing likely caused a cluster of highly shared sequence variants. The study labeled approximately 150 TCR beta chains cytomegalovirus-associated.

V lost 6 bases and J 1 base, leaving 10 bases between the germline ends. This CDR3 comprises 14 residues. CDR1 and CDR2 from the germline V gene are SNHLY and FYNNEI. Turning to this clone: Its matching antigen is unknown.

The PCR made use of 60 Vbeta and 13 Jbeta primers. Using immunoSEQ multiplex PCR, the repertoire was profiled, and TCRdb retains in-frame clones only, with some absent. The sample has approximately 74,000 clones; 70% to 85% are singletons. The source of this sequence is a woman between 40 and 50 years old in good health and CMV-seronegative. The genes are TRBV2 and TRBJ1-5; D might be TRBD1 (6 bases). Sequenced input: PBMCs. The CDR3 DNA sequence: TGTGCCAGCAGGGACAGAATGAGCAATCAGCCCCAGCATTTT. This encodes CASRDRMSNQPQHF.